The 14 T cell receptor beta chains in this list originate from one sample, sequenced in a study of CD8+CD57+ T cells in acquired aplastic anemia (dated by TCRdb to between 2017 and 2018). Reads for this sample came from an Illumina HiSeq 2000. Genomic DNA served as template for TCR beta VDJ combination and CDR3 sequence profiling. TCRdb redid the processing of the public reads, applying fastp at Q25 and MiXCR, and retained in-frame beta chains. Identical CDR3 proteins give one entry, which carries the most common genes and DNA. In all, the sample holds a few hundred thousand distinct CDR3 sequences, and 50% to 70% of those were seen once. Roughly 8% of the sample is in the top ten clones. Sample: sorted CD4+, CD8+, or CD8+CD57+ T cells (not recorded which) from PBMCs. The origin of the receptors is a human donor with severe aplastic anemia or a healthy control (not recorded which).

A word on this clonotype: The junction does not match germline at one end; this may be a read error. The chain couples TRBV10-1 to TRBJ2-7; 13 bases fit TRBD2. Germline V gene sequence: CDR1 WNHNN, CDR2 SYGVQD (reference sequence). The CDR3 runs 15 residues. CDR3 region: CVSRHALAGGHEQYF. CDR3 DNA: TGCGTCAGCAGGCACGCACTAGCGGGAGGGCACGAGCAGTACTTC.

This clonotype was found a few times. The germline gene is not matched at one end of the junction; a read error may be the cause. This chain connects TRBV2 to TRBJ1-1, with TRBD1 as a possible D gene (5 bases). CDR3 length: 16 amino acids. CDR1 and CDR2 from the germline V gene are SNHLY and FYNNEI. The CDR3 protein is CAISESGPEMNTEAFF. The CDR3 bases are TGTGCCATCAGTGAGTCGGGACCAGAGATGAACACTGAAGCTTTCTTT.

The chain couples TRBV18 to TRBJ1-4; no definite D call. V was cut by 3 bases and J by 5 bases, with 10 bases left in between. The length of the CDR3 is 14 residues. CDR1 and CDR2 (germline): KGHSH, LQKENI. CDR3 sequence: CASSPGRVNEKLFF. The CDR3 nucleotides are TGTGCCAGCTCACCGGGGAGGGTGAATGAAAAACTGTTTTTT.

This clonotype was detected ten times or more. This sequence joins TRBV7-8 and TRBJ1-1; 8 bases are a match to TRBD1. V trimming: 4 bases; J trimming: 0 bases; junction bases outside the gene matches: 4. CDR1 is SGHVS, CDR2 FQNEAQ, per germline. CDR3 length: 15 residues. The CDR3 region has the DNA TGTGCCAGCAGCTCGTCAGGGGGCATGAACACTGAAGCTTTCTTT. It is translated as CASSSSGGMNTEAFF.

The rearrangement uses TRBV9 and TRBJ1-6; D possibly corresponds to TRBD1 (5 bases). Germline CDR1 is SGDLS and CDR2 is YYNGEE. V lost 4 bases and J 6 bases, leaving 14 bases between the germline ends. The length of the CDR3 is 15 residues. The CDR3 here is CASSLPGNTNSPLHF. The CDR3 bases are TGTGCCAGCAGCTTACCAGGGAATACTAATTCACCCCTCCACTTT.

This clonotype occurred many times. V and J are TRBV6-1 and TRBJ1-5, with TRBD1 matching over 9 bases. The CDR3 totals 15 residues. The V gene's germline CDR1 is MNHNS and CDR2 SASEGT. The junction had 9 bases not matched to a gene; V was cut back by 6 bases and J by 6 bases. The CDR3 loop is CASREQGALSQPQHF. CDR3 in DNA: TGTGCCAGCAGAGAACAGGGGGCATTGTCTCAGCCCCAGCATTTT.

The rearrangement uses TRBV29-1 and TRBJ1-6; 7 nucleotides match TRBD1. Germline-derived CDR1 and CDR2 are SQVTM and ANQGSEA. The J segment lost 5 bases and the V segment lost 8 bases, leaving 9 bases of the junction unmatched. This CDR3 contains 14 residues. The CDR3 DNA is TGCAGCTTGGGAGGGGGCGCAGATAATTCACCCCTCCACTTT. The encoded protein is CSLGGGADNSPLHF.

The chain uses TRBV7-2 and TRBJ1-4; D may be TRBD1 (5 bases). Germline V gives CDR1 SGHTA, CDR2 FQGNSA. Trimming stripped 5 bases from V and 5 bases from J, with 12 bases between. The CDR3 spans 14 residues. CDR3 in amino acids: CASSRGGANEKLFF. CDR3 bases: TGTGCCAGCAGCCGTGGCGGGGCAAATGAAAAACTGTTTTTT.

V and J are TRBV5-6 and TRBJ2-6; either TRBD1 or TRBD2 may supply D (5 bases each). Looked up from germline, CDR1 is SGHDT and CDR2 is YYEEEE. There are 14 residues in the CDR3. Deletions cut 0 bases from V and 11 bases from J, with 12 bases between. In DNA form, the CDR3 reads TGTGCCAGCAGCTTGGGGGACGGTACCTACGTCCTGACTTTC. It specifies CASSLGDGTYVLTF. Supplemented by reference TRBV5-6 and TRBJ2-6, the full variable domain reads DAGVTQSPTHLIKTRGQQVTLRCSPKSGHDTVSWYQQALGQGPQFIFQYYEEEERQRGNFPDRFSGHQFPNYSSELNVNALLLGDSALYLCASSLGDGTYVLTFGAGSRLTVL.

In its sample, this clonotype is medium-sized. The V call is TRBV10-3, the J call TRBJ1-2, with TRBD1 matching 8 bases. There are 12 residues in the CDR3. Per germline, CDR1 ENHRY and CDR2 SYGVKD. The junction had 4 bases not matched to a gene; V was cut back by 10 bases and J by 3 bases. Here the CDR3 DNA reads TGTGCCAGCACGGACAGGGACTATGGCTACACCTTC. Encoded protein: CASTDRDYGYTF.

This chain joins TRBV5-1 and TRBJ2-7; 9 nucleotides align to TRBD1. V lost 0 bases, J lost 5 bases, and 6 bases stayed unmatched. Germline CDR1 reads SGHRS; CDR2 reads YFSETQ. This CDR3 region has 15 residues. CDR3 coding DNA: TGCGCCAGCAGCTTGGCCGGGACAGGGTCCGACGAGCAGTACTTC. Its translation: CASSLAGTGSDEQYF.

At least ten counts were recorded for this clonotype. The V and J genes are TRBV5-6 and TRBJ2-1; D gene ambiguous. Trimming pared 5 bases from V and 5 bases from J, leaving 11 bases between. CDR3 size: 13 residues. Germline CDR1 is SGHDT and CDR2 is YYEEEE. The CDR3 region has the DNA TGTGCCAGCAGTAACTGGGCGGACAATGAGCAGTTCTTC. Its translation is CASSNWADNEQFF.

The CDR3 loop is CASSWGLLAGVETQYF. In nucleotides, the CDR3 is TGCGCCAGCAGCTGGGGGCTACTAGCGGGAGTCGAGACCCAGTACTTC. The V gene is TRBV5-1, the J gene TRBJ2-5, with 11 bases matching TRBD2. The V segment lost 3 bases and the J segment 5 bases; nucleotides outside the gene matches: 9. Looked up from germline, CDR1 is SGHRS and CDR2 is YFSETQ. The CDR3 is 16 amino acids.

This clonotype was recorded a few times. The rearrangement joins TRBV7-9 to TRBJ2-1; weak D call: TRBD2 (5 bases). CDR1 SEHNR and CDR2 FQNEAQ come from the germline V gene (reference sequence). Deletions cut 1 base from V and 4 bases from J, with 11 bases between. The CDR3 contains 15 residues. CDR3 loop: CASSLVTGDYNEQFF. The CDR3 DNA reads as TGTGCCAGCAGCTTAGTGACCGGGGATTACAATGAGCAGTTCTTC.